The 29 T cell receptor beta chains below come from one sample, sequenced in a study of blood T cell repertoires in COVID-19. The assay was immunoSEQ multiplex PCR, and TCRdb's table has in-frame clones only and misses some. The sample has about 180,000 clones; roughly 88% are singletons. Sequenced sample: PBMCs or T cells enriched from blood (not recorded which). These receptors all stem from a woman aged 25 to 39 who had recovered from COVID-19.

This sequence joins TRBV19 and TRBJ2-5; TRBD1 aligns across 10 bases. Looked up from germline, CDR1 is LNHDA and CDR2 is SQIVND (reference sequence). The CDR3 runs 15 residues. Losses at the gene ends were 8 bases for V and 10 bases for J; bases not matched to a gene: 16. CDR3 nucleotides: TGTGCCAGTGGCCCCGGGACAGGGGTCGAGGAAGTCCAGTACTTC. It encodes CASGPGTGVEEVQYF.

The CDR3 sequence: CASSLRDSGYEQYF. The CDR3 coding sequence is TGTGCCAGCAGCCTACGGGACAGCGGCTACGAGCAGTACTTC. This chain uses TRBV21-1 with TRBJ2-7; the table gives TRBD1 as D, unverified against the DNA. TRBV21-1 is a pseudogene. The CDR3 extends over 14 amino acids.

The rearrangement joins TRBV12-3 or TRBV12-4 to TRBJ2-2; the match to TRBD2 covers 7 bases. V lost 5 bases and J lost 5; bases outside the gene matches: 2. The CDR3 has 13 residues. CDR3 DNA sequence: TGTGCCAGCAGTCGCGGGAGAACCGGGGAGCTGTTTTTT. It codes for CASSRGRTGELFF.

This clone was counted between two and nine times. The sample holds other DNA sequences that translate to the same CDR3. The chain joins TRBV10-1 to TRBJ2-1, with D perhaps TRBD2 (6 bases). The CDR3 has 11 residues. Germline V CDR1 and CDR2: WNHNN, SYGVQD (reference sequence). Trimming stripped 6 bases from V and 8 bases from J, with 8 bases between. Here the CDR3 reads CASRSGDEQFF. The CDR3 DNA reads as TGCGCCAGCAGGTCGGGGGATGAGCAGTTCTTC.

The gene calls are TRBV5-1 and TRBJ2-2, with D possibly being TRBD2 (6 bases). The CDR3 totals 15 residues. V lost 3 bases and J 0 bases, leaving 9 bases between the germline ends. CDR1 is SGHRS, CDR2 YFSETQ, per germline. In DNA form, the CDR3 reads TGCGCCAGCAGCTCCCGACTAGCGAACACCGGGGAGCTGTTTTTT. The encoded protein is CASSSRLANTGELFF.

CDR3 in amino acids: CASSSNDRVGRSPLHF. The DNA for the CDR3 is TGTGCCAGCAGTTCCAACGACAGGGTTGGGAGGTCACCCCTCCACTTT. The chain uses TRBV28 and TRBJ1-6; 7 bases align to TRBD1. Germline lookup yields CDR1 MDHEN and CDR2 SYDVKM. The CDR3 contains 16 residues. The trim removed 4 bases at V and 10 bases at J, leaving 13 bases unmatched.

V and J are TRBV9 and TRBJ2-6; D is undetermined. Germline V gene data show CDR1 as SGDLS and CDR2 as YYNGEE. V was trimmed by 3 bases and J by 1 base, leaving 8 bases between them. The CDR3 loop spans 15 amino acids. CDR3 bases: TGTGCCAGCAGCGGACTTTATTCTGGGGCCAACGTCCTGACTTTC. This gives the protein CASSGLYSGANVLTF.

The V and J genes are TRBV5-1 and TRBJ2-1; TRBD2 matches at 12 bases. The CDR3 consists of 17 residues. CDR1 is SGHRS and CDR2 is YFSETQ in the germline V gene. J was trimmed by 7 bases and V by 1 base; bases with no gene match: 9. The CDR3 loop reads CASSLRLAGGPWNEQFF. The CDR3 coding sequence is TGCGCCAGCAGCTTGAGGCTAGCGGGAGGGCCGTGGAATGAGCAGTTCTTC.

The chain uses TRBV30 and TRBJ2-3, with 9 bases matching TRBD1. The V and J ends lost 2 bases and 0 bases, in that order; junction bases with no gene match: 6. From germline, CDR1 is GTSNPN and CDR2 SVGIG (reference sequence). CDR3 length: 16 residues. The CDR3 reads CAWSFWDRDSTDTQYF. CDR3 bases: TGTGCCTGGAGTTTCTGGGACAGGGATAGCACAGATACGCAGTATTTT. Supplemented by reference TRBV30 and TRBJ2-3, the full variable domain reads SQTIHQWPATLVQPVGSPLSLECTVEGTSNPNLYWYRQAAGRGLQLLFYSVGIGQISSEVPQNLSASRPQDRQFILSSKKLLLSDSGFYLCAWSFWDRDSTDTQYFGPGTRLTVL.

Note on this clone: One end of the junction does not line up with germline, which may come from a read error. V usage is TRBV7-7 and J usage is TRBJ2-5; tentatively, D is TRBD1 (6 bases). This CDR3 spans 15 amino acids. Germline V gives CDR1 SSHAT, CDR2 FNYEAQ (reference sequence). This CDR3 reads CASSLVLDSQETQYF. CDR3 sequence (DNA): TGTGCTAGCAGCTTAGTTCTGGACAGCCAAGAGACCCAGTACTTC.

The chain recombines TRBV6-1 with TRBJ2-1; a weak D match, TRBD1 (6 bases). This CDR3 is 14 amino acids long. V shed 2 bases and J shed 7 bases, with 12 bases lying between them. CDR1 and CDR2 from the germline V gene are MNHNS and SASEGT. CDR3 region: CASSETLGQNEQFF. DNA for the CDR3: TGTGCCAGCAGTGAAACCCTAGGACAGAATGAGCAGTTCTTC.

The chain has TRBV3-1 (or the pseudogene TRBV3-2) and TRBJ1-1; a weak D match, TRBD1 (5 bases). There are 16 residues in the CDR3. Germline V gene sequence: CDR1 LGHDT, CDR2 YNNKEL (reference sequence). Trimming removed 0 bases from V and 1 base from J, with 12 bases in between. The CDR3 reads CASSQDITGTNTEAFF. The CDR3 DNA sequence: TGTGCCAGCAGCCAAGATATAACAGGAACGAACACTGAAGCTTTCTTT.

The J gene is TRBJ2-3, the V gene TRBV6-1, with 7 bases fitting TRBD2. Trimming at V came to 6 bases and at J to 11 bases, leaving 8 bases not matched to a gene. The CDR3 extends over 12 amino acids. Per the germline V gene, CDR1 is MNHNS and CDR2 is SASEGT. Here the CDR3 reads CASSPAGEGQYF. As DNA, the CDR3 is TGTGCCAGCAGCCCGGCGGGGGAGGGGCAGTATTTT.

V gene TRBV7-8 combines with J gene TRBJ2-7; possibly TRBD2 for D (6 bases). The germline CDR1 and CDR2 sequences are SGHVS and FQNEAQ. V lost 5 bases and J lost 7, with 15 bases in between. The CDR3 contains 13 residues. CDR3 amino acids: CASSQVGGGEQYF. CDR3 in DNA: TGTGCCAGCAGCCAAGTCGGGGGTGGGGAGCAGTACTTC. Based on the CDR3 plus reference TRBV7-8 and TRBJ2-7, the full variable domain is GAGVSQSPRYKVAKRGQDVALRCDPISGHVSLFWYQQALGQGPEFLTYFQNEAQLDKSGLPSDRFFAERPEGSVSTLKIQRTQQEDSAVYLCASSQVGGGEQYFGPGTRLTVT.

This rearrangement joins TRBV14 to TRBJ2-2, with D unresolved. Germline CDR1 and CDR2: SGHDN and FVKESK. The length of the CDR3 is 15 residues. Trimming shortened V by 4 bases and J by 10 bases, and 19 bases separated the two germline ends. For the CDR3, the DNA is TGTGCCAGCAGCCCCCCCAAGGAGACCCCCGCGGAGCTGTTTTTT. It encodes CASSPPKETPAELFF.

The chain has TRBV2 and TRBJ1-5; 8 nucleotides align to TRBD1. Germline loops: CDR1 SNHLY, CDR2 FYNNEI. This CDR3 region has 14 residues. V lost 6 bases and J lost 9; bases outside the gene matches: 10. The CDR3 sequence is CASSPGQAYGPQHF. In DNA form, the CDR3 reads TGTGCCAGCAGCCCGGGACAGGCGTATGGGCCCCAGCATTTT.

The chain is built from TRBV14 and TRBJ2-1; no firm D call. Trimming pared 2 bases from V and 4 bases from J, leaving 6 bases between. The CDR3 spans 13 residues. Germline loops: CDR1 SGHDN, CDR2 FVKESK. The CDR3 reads CASSQSIYNEQFF. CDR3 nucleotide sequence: TGTGCCAGCAGCCAATCCATTTACAATGAGCAGTTCTTC.

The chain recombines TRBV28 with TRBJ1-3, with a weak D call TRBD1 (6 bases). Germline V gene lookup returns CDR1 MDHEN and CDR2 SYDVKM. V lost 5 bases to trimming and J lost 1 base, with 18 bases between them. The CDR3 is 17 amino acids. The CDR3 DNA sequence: TGTGCCAGCAGTCTATTATACCCAGGGGTTTCTGGAAACACCATATATTTT. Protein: CASSLLYPGVSGNTIYF.

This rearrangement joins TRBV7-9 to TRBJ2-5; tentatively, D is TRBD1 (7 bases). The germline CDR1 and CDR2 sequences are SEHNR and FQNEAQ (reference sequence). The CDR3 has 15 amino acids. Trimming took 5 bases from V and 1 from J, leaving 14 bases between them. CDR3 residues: CASSAGQQPQETQYF. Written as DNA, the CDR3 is TGTGCCAGCAGCGCGGGACAGCAGCCCCAAGAGACCCAGTACTTC.

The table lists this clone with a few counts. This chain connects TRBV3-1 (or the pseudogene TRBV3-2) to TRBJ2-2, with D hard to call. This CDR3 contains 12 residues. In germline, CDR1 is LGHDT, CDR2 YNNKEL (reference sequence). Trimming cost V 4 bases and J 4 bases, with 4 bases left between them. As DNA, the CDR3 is TGTGCCAGCAGCCGGAGCACCGGGGAGCTGTTTTTT. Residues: CASSRSTGELFF.

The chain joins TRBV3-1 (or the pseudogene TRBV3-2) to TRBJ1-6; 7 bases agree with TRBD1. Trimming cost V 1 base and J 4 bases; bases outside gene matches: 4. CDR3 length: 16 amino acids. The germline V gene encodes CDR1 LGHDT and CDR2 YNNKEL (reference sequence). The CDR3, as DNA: TGTGCCAGCAGCCAAGGTGGGACAGATTATAATTCACCCCTCCACTTT. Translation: CASSQGGTDYNSPLHF.

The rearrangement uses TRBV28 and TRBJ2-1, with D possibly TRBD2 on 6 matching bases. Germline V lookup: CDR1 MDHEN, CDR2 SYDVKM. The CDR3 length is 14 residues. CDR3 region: CGVERGSSYNEQFF. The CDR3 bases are TGTGGGGTAGAACGGGGGAGCTCCTACAATGAGCAGTTCTTC.

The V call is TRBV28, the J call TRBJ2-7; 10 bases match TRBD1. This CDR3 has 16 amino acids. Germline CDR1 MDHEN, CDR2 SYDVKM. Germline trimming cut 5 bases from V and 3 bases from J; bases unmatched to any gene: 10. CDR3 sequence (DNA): TGTGCCAGCAGTCCAACCACGGACAGGGGGTTCTACGAGCAGTACTTC. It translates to CASSPTTDRGFYEQYF.

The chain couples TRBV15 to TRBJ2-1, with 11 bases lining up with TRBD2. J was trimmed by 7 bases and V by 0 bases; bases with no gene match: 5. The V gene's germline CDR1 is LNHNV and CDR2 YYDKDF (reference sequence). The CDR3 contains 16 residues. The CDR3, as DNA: TGTGCCACCAGCAGAGATCCAACTAGCGGGAGTAATGAGCAGTTCTTC. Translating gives CATSRDPTSGSNEQFF.

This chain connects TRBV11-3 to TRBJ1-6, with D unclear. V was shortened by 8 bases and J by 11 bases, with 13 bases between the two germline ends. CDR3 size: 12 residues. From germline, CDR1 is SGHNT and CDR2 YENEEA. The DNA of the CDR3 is TGTGCCAGCTCTAACGGGGATCCACCCCTCCACTTT. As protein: CASSNGDPPLHF.

CDR3 in DNA: TGTGCCAGCAGACCCACGTTATACCAGAATGAGCAGTTCTTC. This translates into CASRPTLYQNEQFF. The gene calls are TRBV6-5 and TRBJ2-1; no firm D call. V was clipped by 6 bases and J by 7 bases, with 16 bases between them. CDR1 and CDR2 (germline): MNHEY, SVGAGI. CDR3 length: 14 residues.

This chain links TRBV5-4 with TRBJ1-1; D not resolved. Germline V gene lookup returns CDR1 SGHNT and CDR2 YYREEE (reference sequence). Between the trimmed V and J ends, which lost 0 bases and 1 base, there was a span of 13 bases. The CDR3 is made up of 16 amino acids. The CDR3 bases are TGTGCCAGCAGCTTGGTGGCAGGCGGGCGGAACACTGAAGCTTTCTTT. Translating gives CASSLVAGGRNTEAFF.

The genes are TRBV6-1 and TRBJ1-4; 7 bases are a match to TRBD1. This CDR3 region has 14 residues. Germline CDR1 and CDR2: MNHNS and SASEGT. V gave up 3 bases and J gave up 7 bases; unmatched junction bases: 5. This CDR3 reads CASSDIGGPEKLFF. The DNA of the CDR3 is TGTGCCAGCAGTGATATAGGGGGCCCTGAAAAACTGTTTTTT.

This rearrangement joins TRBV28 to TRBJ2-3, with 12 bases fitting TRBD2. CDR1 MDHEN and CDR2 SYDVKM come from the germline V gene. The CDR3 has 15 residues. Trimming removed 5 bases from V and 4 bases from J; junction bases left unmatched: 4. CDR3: CASSRLAGVSDTQYF. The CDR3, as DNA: TGTGCCAGCAGTAGACTAGCGGGAGTTTCAGATACGCAGTATTTT.